This T cell receptor (beta chain) was retrieved from a study of T cell responses to AZD1222 COVID-19 vaccine. This CDR3 has 16 residues. CDR1 SGHTA and CDR2 FQGNSA come from the germline V gene. V shed 5 bases and J 3 bases; nucleotides not matched to a gene: 11. Profiling relied on immunoSEQ multiplex PCR, and the TCRdb table lists in-frame clones only, not all of them. The sample includes about 120,000 clones, about 86% seen only once; the top ten take approximately 16%. The sample in question was peripheral blood, obtained 28 days after the second AZD1222 dose. V gene TRBV7-2 combines with J gene TRBJ1-2; 8 nucleotides agree with TRBD1. This sequence was found in an adult who received the AZD1222 COVID-19 vaccine. CDR3 nucleotides: TGTGCCAGCAGCCCAGCGGGGCAGGGGGCTGACTATGGCTACACCTTC. Protein: CASSPAGQGADYGYTF.